This TCR beta chain was captured by sequencing in a study of T cells in Graves' hyperthyroidism and ophthalmopathy. CDR3 size: 15 residues. The V gene lost 1 base and the J gene lost 4 bases, with 10 bases spanning the gap. The germline V gene has CDR1 MNHEY and CDR2 SMNVEV (reference sequence). This clonotype was seen more than once but under ten times. TCR beta CDR3 sequences were amplified from RNA transcripts. RT-PCR in the first round (using the HTBI primer set) targeted the TCR CDR3. TCRdb re-called the multiplex PCR reads through MiXCR, storing one row per CDR3 protein. The data show about 770,000 distinct CDR3 sequences, with roughly a sixth seen just once and over 15% held by the top ten.

Sample: blood. V and J are TRBV27 and TRBJ2-2; the D call may be TRBD1 or TRBD2 (5 bases each). This TCR came from a woman aged 45 to 65 with Graves' hyperthyroidism that later progressed to Graves' ophthalmopathy. This CDR3 is CASSLWDPSTGELFF. In DNA form, the CDR3 reads TGTGCCAGCAGTTTATGGGACCCTTCCACCGGGGAGCTGTTTTTT.